This T cell receptor beta chain emerged from a study of blood T cell repertoires in COVID-19. Study at large: The United States, Italy and Spain were the sources of the acute and convalescent COVID-19 samples. Sources were T cells, B-cell-depleted T cells, or PBMCs; the material itself was cDNA or gDNA.

As for this clone: Additional DNA sequences in this sample encode the identical CDR3.

Seattle researchers signed up patients amid active infection and tracked them longitudinally. Per the study methods: For nucleated cells, counts were estimated from reference gene primer amplification. Measured with immunoSEQ multiplex PCR; TCRdb has only the in-frame clones, and not every one. The DNA was the basis for D and trimming; V, J and clone size are from that table. The sample has about 140,000 clones; around 90% are singletons. Trimming cost V 2 bases and J 1 base; bases outside gene matches: 0. Looked up from germline, CDR1 is MNHNS and CDR2 is SASEGT. The CDR3 covers 15 residues. Material for sequencing was peripheral blood. The TCR originated in a human donor with COVID-19, enrolled during active disease. The donor label of this sample is uncertain. This chain links TRBV6-1 with TRBJ2-7; TRBD2 matches at 12 bases. Here the CDR3 DNA reads TGTGCCAGCAGTGAACTAGCGGGGGGGTCCTACGAGCAGTACTTC. Protein product: CASSELAGGSYEQYF.